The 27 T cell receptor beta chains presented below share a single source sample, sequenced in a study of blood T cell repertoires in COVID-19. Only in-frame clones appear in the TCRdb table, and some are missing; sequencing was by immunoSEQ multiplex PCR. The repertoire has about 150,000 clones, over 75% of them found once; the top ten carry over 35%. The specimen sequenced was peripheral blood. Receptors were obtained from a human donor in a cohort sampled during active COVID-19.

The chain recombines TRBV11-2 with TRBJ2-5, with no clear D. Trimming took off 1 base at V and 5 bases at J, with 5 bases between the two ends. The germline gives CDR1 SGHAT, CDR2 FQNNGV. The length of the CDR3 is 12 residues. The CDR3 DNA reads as TGTGCCAGCAGCTTAGTGCAGGAGACCCAGTACTTC. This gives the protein CASSLVQETQYF.

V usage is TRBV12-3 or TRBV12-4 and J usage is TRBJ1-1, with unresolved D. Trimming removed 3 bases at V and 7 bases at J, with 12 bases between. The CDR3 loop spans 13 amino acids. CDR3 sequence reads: CASSFRSISEAFF. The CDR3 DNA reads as TGTGCCAGCAGTTTTCGATCCATCAGTGAAGCTTTCTTT.

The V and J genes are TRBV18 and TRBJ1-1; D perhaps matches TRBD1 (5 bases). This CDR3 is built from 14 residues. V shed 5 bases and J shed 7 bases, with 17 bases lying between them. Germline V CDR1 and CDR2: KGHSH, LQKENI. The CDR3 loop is CASSIFGGSDEAFF. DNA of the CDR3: TGTGCCAGCTCAATATTTGGGGGGTCAGATGAAGCTTTCTTT. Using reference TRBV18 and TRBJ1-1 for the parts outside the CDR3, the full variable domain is NAGVMQNPRHLVRRRGQEARLRCSPMKGHSHVYWYRQLPEEGLKFMVYLQKENIIDESGMPKERFSAEFPKEGPSILRIQQVVRGDSAAYFCASSIFGGSDEAFFGQGTRLTVV.

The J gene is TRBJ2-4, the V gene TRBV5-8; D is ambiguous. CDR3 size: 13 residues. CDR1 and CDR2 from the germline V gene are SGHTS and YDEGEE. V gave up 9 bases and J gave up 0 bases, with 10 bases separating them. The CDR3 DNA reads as TGTGCCACCTCGACTGTAGCCAAAAACATTCAGTACTTC. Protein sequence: CATSTVAKNIQYF. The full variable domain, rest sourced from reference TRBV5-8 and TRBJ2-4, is EAGVTQSPTHLIKTRGQQATLRCSPISGHTSVYWYQQALGLGLQFLLWYDEGEERNRGNFPPRFSGRQFPNYSSELNVNALELEDSALYLCATSTVAKNIQYFGAGTRLSVL.

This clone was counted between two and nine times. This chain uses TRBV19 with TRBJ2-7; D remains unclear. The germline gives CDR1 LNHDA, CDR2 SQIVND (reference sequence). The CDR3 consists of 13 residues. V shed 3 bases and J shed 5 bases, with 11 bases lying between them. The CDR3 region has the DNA TGTGCCAGTAGTATGCGGTCCGGCGACGAGCAGTACTTC. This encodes CASSMRSGDEQYF.

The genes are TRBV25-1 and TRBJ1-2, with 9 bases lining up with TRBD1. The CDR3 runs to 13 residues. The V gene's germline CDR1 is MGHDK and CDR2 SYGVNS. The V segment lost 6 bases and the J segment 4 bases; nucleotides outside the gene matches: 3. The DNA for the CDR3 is TGTGCCAGCAGCCAGGGACAGGGCTATGGCTACACCTTC. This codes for CASSQGQGYGYTF.

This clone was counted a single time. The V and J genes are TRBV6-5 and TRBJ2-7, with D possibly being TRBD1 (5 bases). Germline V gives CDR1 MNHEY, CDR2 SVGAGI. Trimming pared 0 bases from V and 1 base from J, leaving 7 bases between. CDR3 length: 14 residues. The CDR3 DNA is TGTGCCAGCAGTTACTCCAGGGTTTCCTACGAGCAGTACTTC. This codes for CASSYSRVSYEQYF.

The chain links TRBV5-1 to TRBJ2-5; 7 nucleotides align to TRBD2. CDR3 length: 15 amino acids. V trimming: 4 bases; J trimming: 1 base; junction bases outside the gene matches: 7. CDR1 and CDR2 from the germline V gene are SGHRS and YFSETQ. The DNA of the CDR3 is TGCGCCAGCAGCCGGGAGGAGGGAAGCCAAGAGACCCAGTACTTC. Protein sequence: CASSREEGSQETQYF.

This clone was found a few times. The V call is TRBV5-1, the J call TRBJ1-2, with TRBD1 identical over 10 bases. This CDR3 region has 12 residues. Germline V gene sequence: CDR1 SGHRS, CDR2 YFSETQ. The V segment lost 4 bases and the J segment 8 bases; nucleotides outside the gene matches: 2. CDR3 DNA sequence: TGCGCCAGCAGCGGGACAGGGGTCGGCTACACCTTC. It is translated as CASSGTGVGYTF.

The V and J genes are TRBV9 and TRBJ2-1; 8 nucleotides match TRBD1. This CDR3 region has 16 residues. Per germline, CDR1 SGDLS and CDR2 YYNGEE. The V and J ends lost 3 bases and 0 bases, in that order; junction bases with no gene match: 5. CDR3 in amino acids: CASSENTGGSYNEQFF. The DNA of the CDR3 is TGTGCCAGCAGCGAAAACACAGGGGGCTCCTACAATGAGCAGTTCTTC.

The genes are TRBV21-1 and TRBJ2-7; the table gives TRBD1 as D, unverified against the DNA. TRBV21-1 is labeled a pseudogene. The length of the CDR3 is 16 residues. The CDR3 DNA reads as TGTGCCAGCAGCAAAGAATATTGGACAGAGTCCTACGAGCAGTACGTC. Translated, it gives CASSKEYWTESYEQYV.

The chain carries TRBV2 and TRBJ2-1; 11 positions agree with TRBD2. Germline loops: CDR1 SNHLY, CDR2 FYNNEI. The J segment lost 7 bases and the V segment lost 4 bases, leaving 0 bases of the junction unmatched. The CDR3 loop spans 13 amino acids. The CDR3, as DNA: TGTGCCAGCAGTGGACTAGCGGGGAATGAGCAGTTCTTC. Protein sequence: CASSGLAGNEQFF.

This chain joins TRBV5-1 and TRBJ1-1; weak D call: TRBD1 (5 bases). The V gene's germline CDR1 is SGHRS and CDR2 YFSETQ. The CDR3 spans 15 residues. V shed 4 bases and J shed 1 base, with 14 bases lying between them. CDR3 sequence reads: CASSSTGTKNTEAFF. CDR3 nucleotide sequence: TGCGCCAGCAGCAGTACAGGTACCAAGAACACTGAAGCTTTCTTT.

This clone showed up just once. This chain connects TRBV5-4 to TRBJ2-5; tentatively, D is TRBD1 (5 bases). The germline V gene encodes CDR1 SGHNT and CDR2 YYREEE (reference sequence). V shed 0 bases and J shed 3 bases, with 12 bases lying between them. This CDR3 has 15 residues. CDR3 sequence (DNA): TGTGCCAGCAGCTTGGGGGGCAGGGCGAAAGAGACCCAGTACTTC. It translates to CASSLGGRAKETQYF.

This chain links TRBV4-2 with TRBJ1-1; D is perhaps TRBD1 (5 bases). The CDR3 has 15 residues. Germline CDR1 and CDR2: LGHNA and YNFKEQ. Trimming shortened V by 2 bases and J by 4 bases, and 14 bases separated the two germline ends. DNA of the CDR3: TGTGCCAGCAGCCAAAAGGAAGGGGTGATCACTGAAGCTTTCTTT. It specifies CASSQKEGVITEAFF.

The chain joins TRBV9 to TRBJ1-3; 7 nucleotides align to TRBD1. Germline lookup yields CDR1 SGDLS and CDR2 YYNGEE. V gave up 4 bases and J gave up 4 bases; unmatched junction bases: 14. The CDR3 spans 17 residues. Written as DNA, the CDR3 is TGTGCCAGCAGCCCCGCGACAGGGCGATTTACCGGAAACACCATATATTTT. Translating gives CASSPATGRFTGNTIYF.

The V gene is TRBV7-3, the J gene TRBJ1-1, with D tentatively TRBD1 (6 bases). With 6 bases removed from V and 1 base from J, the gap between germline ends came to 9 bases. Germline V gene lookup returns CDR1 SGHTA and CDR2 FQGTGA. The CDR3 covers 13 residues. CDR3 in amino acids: CASSMDRNTEAFF. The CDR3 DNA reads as TGTGCCAGCAGTATGGACAGGAACACTGAAGCTTTCTTT.

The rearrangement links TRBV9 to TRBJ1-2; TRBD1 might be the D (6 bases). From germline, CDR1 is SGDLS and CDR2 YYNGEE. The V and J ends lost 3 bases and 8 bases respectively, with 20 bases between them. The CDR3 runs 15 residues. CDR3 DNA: TGTGCCAGCAGCGCATCAGGGGTACTGTCGAGGGGCTACACCTTC. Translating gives CASSASGVLSRGYTF.

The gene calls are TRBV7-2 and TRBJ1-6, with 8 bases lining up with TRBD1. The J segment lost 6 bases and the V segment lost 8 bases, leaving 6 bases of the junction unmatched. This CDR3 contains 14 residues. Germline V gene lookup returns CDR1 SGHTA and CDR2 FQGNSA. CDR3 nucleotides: TGTGCCAGCTCTGGACAGGGATTTAATTCACCCCTCCACTTT. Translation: CASSGQGFNSPLHF.

The CDR3: CASRDSKGNYGYTF. The CDR3 DNA reads as TGTGCCAGCAGGGACTCAAAGGGAAACTATGGCTACACCTTC. The chain combines TRBV9 with TRBJ1-2; D not certain. Germline CDR1 and CDR2: SGDLS and YYNGEE. V was trimmed by 5 bases and J by 2 bases, leaving 13 bases between them. This CDR3 has 14 residues.

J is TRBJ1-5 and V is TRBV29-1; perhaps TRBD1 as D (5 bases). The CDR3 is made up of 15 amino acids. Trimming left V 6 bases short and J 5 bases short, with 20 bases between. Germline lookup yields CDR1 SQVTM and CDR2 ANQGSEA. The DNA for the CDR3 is TGCAGCGTCGGAGGGGCCCCGCGGGGGGATCAGCCCCAGCATTTT. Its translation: CSVGGAPRGDQPQHF.

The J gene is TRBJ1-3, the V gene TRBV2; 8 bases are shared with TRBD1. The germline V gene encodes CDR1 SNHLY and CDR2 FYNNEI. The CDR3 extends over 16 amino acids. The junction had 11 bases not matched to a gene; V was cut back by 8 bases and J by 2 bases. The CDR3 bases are TGTGCCAGCTCGTTGGGAGACAGGGGAACTGGAAACACCATATATTTT. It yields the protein CASSLGDRGTGNTIYF.

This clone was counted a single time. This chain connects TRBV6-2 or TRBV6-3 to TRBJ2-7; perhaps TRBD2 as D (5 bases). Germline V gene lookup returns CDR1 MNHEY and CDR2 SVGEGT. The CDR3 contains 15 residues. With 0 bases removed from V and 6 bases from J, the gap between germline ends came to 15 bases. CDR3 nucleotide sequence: TGTGCCAGCAGTTACTCGAGTCAGCGGCCCTCCGAGCAGTACTTC. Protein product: CASSYSSQRPSEQYF.

In DNA form, the CDR3 reads TGTGCCAGCAGCTTAGAGCGTCGTGAGCAGTTCTTC. It is translated as CASSLERREQFF. The V and J genes are TRBV5-5 and TRBJ2-1; no firm D call. The CDR3 is 12 amino acids. The V gene's germline CDR1 is SGHKS and CDR2 YYEKEE (reference sequence). The ends were cut back, 2 bases at V and 9 bases at J, with 9 bases in the middle.

The CDR3 loop is CAISQANYEQYF. As DNA, the CDR3 is TGTGCCATCTCGCAGGCCAACTACGAGCAGTACTTC. The chain employs TRBV10-3 and TRBJ2-7; D remains unclear. V lost 8 bases, J lost 3 bases, and 11 bases lay in between. The CDR3 runs to 12 residues. Looked up from germline, CDR1 is ENHRY and CDR2 is SYGVKD.

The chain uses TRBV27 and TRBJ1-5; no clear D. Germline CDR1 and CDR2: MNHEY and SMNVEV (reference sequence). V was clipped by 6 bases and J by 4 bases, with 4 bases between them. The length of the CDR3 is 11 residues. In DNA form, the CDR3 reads TGTGCCAGCAGGGCAAATCAGCCCCAGCATTTT. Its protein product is CASRANQPQHF.

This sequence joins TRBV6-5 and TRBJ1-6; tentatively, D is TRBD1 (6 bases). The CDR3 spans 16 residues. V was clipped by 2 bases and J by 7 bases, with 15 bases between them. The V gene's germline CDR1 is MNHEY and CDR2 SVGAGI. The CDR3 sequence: CASSYMGAVPNSPLHF. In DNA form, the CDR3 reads TGTGCCAGCAGTTACATGGGGGCCGTCCCAAATTCACCCCTCCACTTT.